A selection of T cell receptor beta chains follows, all from one sample in a study of T cells in Graves' hyperthyroidism and ophthalmopathy. TCRdb re-derived calls from the multiplex PCR reads in MiXCR, one entry per CDR3 protein. The repertoire includes more than 450,000 distinct CDR3 sequences, 11% to 15% of them detected once, and about 15% sits in the top ten. The material sequenced was blood. The receptors originated from a woman in her forties with Graves' hyperthyroidism. Both conserved end residues are part of each CDR3. A D gene is named only where the DNA matches it firmly. A clone size is listed for some rows: how often the clone was seen (once, few, many), or a class if it is expanded.

v_gene	d_gene	j_gene	abundance	CDR3nt	CDR3aa
TRBV28	TRBD1	TRBJ2-7	many	TGTGCCAGCAGTTTCGGGACAGGGGTGGGGGAGCAGTACTTC	CASSFGTGVGEQYF
TRBV5-1	TRBD2	TRBJ2-3	few	TGCGCCAGCAGCTTGTTTAGCGGGAGGGCCACAGATACGCAGTATTTT	CASSLFSGRATDTQYF
TRBV12-3/TRBV12-4	NA	TRBJ1-2	many	TGTGCCAGCAGTTTAGCAGGGGCTGGTGGCTACACCTTC	CASSLAGAGGYTF
TRBV28	NA	TRBJ2-3	many	TGTGCCAGCAGTAAGAGGGGGGGCACAGATACGCAGTATTTT	CASSKRGGTDTQYF
TRBV3-1	NA	TRBJ2-4	few	TGTGCCAGCAGCCTCGTAGGGGCAGCCAAAAACATTCAGTACTTC	CASSLVGAAKNIQYF
TRBV24-1	TRBD2	TRBJ2-1	NA	TGTGCCACCAGTGATGAGACTAGCGGGAGGCTCAATGAGCAGTTCTTC	CATSDETSGRLNEQFF
TRBV9	NA	TRBJ1-2	many	TGTGCCAGCAGCGTAGAGGCGGGCCGAAACTATGGCTACACCTTC	CASSVEAGRNYGYTF
TRBV24-1	TRBD2	TRBJ2-3	NA	TGTGCCACCAGTAACACCCCGCGGGGGGCCACAGATACGCAGTATTTT	CATSNTPRGATDTQYF
TRBV7-2	NA	TRBJ2-7	NA	TGTGCCAGCAGTGTTTCCCCGCCCTCGGGCGAGCAGTACTTC	CASSVSPPSGEQYF
TRBV7-2	NA	TRBJ2-1	few	TGTGCCAGCAGCTTAGGTCTAGCTAGCGAGCAGTTCTTC	CASSLGLASEQFF
TRBV28	TRBD2	TRBJ2-3	few	TGTGCCAGCAGTCCGGGACTAGGGGGCACAGATACGCAGTATTTT	CASSPGLGGTDTQYF
TRBV28	NA	TRBJ1-5	many	TGTGCCAGCAGTTTCGATCAGCCCCAGCATTTT	CASSFDQPQHF
TRBV10-2	NA	TRBJ1-2	few	TGCGCCAGCCCCCACAGGGCTAACTATGGCTACACCTTC	CASPHRANYGYTF
TRBV7-2	TRBD2	TRBJ2-3	few	TGTGCCAGCAGCTTACGGCTAGCGGGAGGGAAGGTTGGCACAGATACGCAGTATTTT	CASSLRLAGGKVGTDTQYF
TRBV6-1	TRBD2	TRBJ2-7	many	TGCGCCAGCAGCCCGGGGGGGGGAGAGCAGTACTTC	CASSPGGGEQYF
TRBV20-1	TRBD2	TRBJ2-3	many	TGCAGTGCTAGCTCGCTAGCGGGAAGCACAGATACGCAGTATTTT	CSASSLAGSTDTQYF
TRBV7-3	NA	TRBJ1-3	many	TGTGCCAGCAGCAAAGACGGTCGCTCTGGAAACACCATATATTTT	CASSKDGRSGNTIYF
TRBV2	NA	TRBJ2-6	many	TGTGCCACTGTGGTCCTCCACTCTGGGGCCAACGTCCTGACTTTC	CATVVLHSGANVLTF
TRBV24-1	TRBD1	TRBJ2-1	many	TGTGCCACCAGTGAAGCGACAGGGGGCTTTATGGGCTACAATGAGCAGTTCTTC	CATSEATGGFMGYNEQFF
TRBV18	NA	TRBJ2-4	NA	TGTGCCAGCTCACCACGGGGACTGGGCATTCAGTACTTC	CASSPRGLGIQYF
TRBV5-1	NA	TRBJ2-1	NA	TGCGCCAGCAACTTGGACTATGGCGACAATGAGCAGTTCTTC	CASNLDYGDNEQFF
TRBV11-2	NA	TRBJ1-1	many	TGTGCCAGCCTGCCGGTGAAGGGGAACACTGAAGCTTTCTTT	CASLPVKGNTEAFF
TRBV30	NA	TRBJ1-2	many	TGTGCCTGGACTCAGGGAAGTGGCTACACCTTC	CAWTQGSGYTF
TRBV20-1	TRBD2	TRBJ2-1	many	TGCAGTGCTAGACAGACTAGCGCCAACTACAATGAGCAGTTCTTC	CSARQTSANYNEQFF
TRBV30	NA	TRBJ1-1	NA	TGTGCCTGGAGTGTAAACCGGGGCACTGAAGCTTTCTTT	CAWSVNRGTEAFF